This entry concerns a single TCR beta chain. This record comes from a study of blood T cell repertoires in COVID-19. CDR1 is LNHDA, CDR2 SQIVND, per germline (reference sequence). CDR3 length: 17 amino acids. Trimming took off 7 bases at V and 6 bases at J, with 22 bases between the two ends. Clones were read by immunoSEQ multiplex PCR, and TCRdb kept only the in-frame ones, dropping some. The sample holds around 270,000 clones; roughly 90% are singletons and the top ten take approximately 3.8%. The origin of this receptor is a man in his 60s who had recovered from COVID-19. This chain joins TRBV19 and TRBJ1-6; D perhaps matches TRBD1 (5 bases). Sequencing input: peripheral blood. The CDR3 spells CASKGSKRGHINSPLHF. The CDR3 DNA follows: TGTGCCAGTAAGGGCTCCAAGCGGGGCCACATTAATTCACCCCTCCACTTT.